These T cell receptor beta chains were read from a single sample in a study of OX40 agonist ivuxolimab in advanced cancers. Assay used: immunoSEQ multiplex PCR; TCRdb lists only in-frame clones, some missing. The repertoire holds fewer than 80,000 clones, with around 86% as singletons. This material consisted of CD4+ or CD8+ T cells sorted from blood, taken in a trial of the OX40 agonist ivuxolimab. The source of these receptors is an adult with an advanced solid tumor such as melanoma, head and neck, liver or kidney cancer. The CDR3 runs from the conserved cysteine through the conserved F or W. D genes are given only for firm matches. Rows give clone size only sometimes, using once, few, many, or a class for an expanded clone.

cdr3_aa,cdr3_nt,clone_size,v_call,j_call,d_call
CASSIEISQPQHF,TGTGCCAGTAGTATAGAGATCAGTCAGCCCCAGCATTTT,-,TRBV19,TRBJ1-5,-
CASGIEADNEQFF,TGTGCCAGCGGTATCGAAGCCGACAATGAGCAGTTCTTC,-,TRBV2,TRBJ2-1,-
CASSPIPEQFF,TGTGCCAGCAGCCCTATACCCGAGCAGTTCTTC,few,TRBV2,TRBJ2-1,-
CSAPTAVEQFF,TGCAGTGCTCCGACAGCCGTGGAGCAGTTCTTC,-,TRBV20-1,TRBJ2-1,-
CASSLGELHTEAFF,TGTGCCAGCAGCTTAGGGGAGTTGCACACTGAAGCTTTCTTT,-,TRBV7-9,TRBJ1-1,-
CASSPRSAGELFF,TGTGCCAGCAGCCCCCGCTCCGCCGGGGAGCTGTTTTTT,-,TRBV9,TRBJ2-2,-
CASSLVDREETQYF,TGTGCCAGCAGCTTGGTTGACAGGGAAGAGACCCAGTACTTC,-,TRBV5-4,TRBJ2-5,TRBD1
CASSQEEGRGTEAFF,TGCGCCAGCAGCCAAGAGGAGGGACGAGGCACTGAAGCTTTCTTT,-,TRBV4-3,TRBJ1-1,-
CASGRDRGYGYTF,TGTGCCAGCGGCCGGGACAGGGGCTATGGCTACACCTTC,-,TRBV6-5,TRBJ1-2,TRBD1
CASSQAGTGEGEQYF,TGCGCCAGCAGCCAAGCCGGGACAGGGGAAGGCGAGCAGTACTTC,-,TRBV4-3,TRBJ2-7,TRBD1
CASSSKSTAPYEQYF,TGTGCCAGCAGCTCGAAGTCGACAGCACCGTACGAGCAGTACTTC,-,TRBV11-2,TRBJ2-7,-
CSVRRTSYNEQFF,TGCAGCGTTCGACGGACTTCCTACAATGAGCAGTTCTTC,-,TRBV29-1,TRBJ2-1,-
CASSPQVSFSGNTIYF,TGTGCCAGCTCACCACAGGTTTCGTTCTCTGGAAACACCATATATTTT,-,TRBV18,TRBJ1-3,-
CASSLTLGDGYTF,TGTGCCAGCAGCTTAACTCTGGGGGATGGCTACACCTTC,-,TRBV7-3,TRBJ1-2,-
CASSRDRSSGNTIYF,TGTGCCAGCAGCCGGGACCGATCTTCTGGAAACACCATATATTTT,-,TRBV7-2,TRBJ1-3,-
CASSVLGGGTDTQYF,TGTGCCAGCAGTGTCCTGGGCGGGGGCACAGATACGCAGTATTTT,-,TRBV7-2,TRBJ2-3,-
CAISETPDYGYTF,TGTGCCATCAGTGAAACCCCCGACTATGGCTACACCTTC,-,TRBV10-3,TRBJ1-2,-
CASSFRPGQLNTEAFF,TGTGCCAGCAGCTTCCGTCCGGGACAGCTGAACACTGAAGCTTTCTTT,-,TRBV5-4,TRBJ1-1,TRBD1
CASSPSGTNTGELFF,TGTGCCAGCAGCCCCTCCGGGACCAACACCGGGGAGCTGTTTTTT,-,TRBV5-4,TRBJ2-2,-
CASRREGYNEQFF,TGTGCCAGCAGAAGGGAGGGGTACAATGAGCAGTTCTTC,-,TRBV6-6,TRBJ2-1,TRBD2
CASSLDQGAGYTF,TGTGCCAGCAGCTTAGATCAGGGGGCCGGCTACACCTTC,-,TRBV11-2,TRBJ1-2,TRBD1
CASSLGQGVINEQFF,TGCGCCAGCAGCTTGGGGCAGGGGGTCATCAATGAGCAGTTCTTC,-,TRBV5-1,TRBJ2-1,TRBD1
CASPLPGGLDETQYF,TGCGCCAGCCCCCTGCCGGGGGGGCTGGACGAGACCCAGTACTTC,-,TRBV23-1,TRBJ2-5,TRBD2
CASSPGSFSTEAFF,TGTGCCAGCAGTCCAGGGTCGTTTAGCACTGAAGCTTTCTTT,-,TRBV6-5,TRBJ1-1,-
CASSLGGTGTEAFF,TGTGCCAGCAGTTTAGGTGGGACGGGTACTGAAGCTTTCTTT,-,TRBV28,TRBJ1-1,-
CASSVGQGYGYTF,TGTGCCAGCAGCGTGGGACAGGGCTATGGCTACACCTTC,-,TRBV14,TRBJ1-2,TRBD1
CASSYGGPGANVLTF,TGTGCCAGCAGTTATGGGGGCCCTGGGGCCAACGTCCTGACTTTC,-,TRBV6-5,TRBJ2-6,-
CASSSPRQGGTYNEQFF,TGTGCCAGCAGCTCCCCCCGACAGGGGGGGACCTACAATGAGCAGTTCTTC,-,TRBV11-2,TRBJ2-1,TRBD1
CASSGHETGGIDAFF,TGTGCCAGCAGTGGCCATGAAACAGGGGGCATTGACGCTTTCTTT,-,TRBV6-6,TRBJ1-1,TRBD1
CASSDQGGSEQFF,TGTGCCAGCAGTGATCAAGGAGGTAGTGAGCAGTTCTTC,-,TRBV6-4,TRBJ2-1,-
CASSYSGQGINQPQHF,TGTGCCAGCAGTTACTCGGGACAGGGGATCAATCAGCCCCAGCATTTT,-,TRBV6-5,TRBJ1-5,TRBD1
CAWSLDRSAEQYF,TGTGCCTGGAGCCTGGACAGGTCGGCCGAGCAGTACTTC,-,TRBV30,TRBJ2-7,TRBD1
CASSTGEGRKDGYTF,TGTGCCAGCTCGACGGGTGAGGGGCGTAAGGATGGCTACACCTTC,once,TRBV18,TRBJ1-2,-